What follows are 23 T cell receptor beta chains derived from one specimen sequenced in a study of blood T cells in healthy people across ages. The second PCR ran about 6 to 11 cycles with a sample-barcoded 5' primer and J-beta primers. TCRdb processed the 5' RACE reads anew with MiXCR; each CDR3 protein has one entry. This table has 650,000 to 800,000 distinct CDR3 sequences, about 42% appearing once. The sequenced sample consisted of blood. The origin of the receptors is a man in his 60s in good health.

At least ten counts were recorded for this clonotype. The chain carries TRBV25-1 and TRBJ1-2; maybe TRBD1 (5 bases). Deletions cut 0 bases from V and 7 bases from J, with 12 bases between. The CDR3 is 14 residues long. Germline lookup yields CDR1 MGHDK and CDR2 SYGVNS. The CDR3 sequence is CASSEYPGILGYTF. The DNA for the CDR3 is TGTGCCAGCAGTGAATATCCAGGGATTCTTGGCTACACCTTC.

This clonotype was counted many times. CDR3 sequence: CASSQELGGGPNTGELFF. In nucleotides, the CDR3 is TGCGCCAGCAGCCAAGAGTTGGGGGGGGGCCCGAACACCGGGGAGCTGTTTTTT. This chain links TRBV4-3 with TRBJ2-2, with D possibly being TRBD2 (7 bases). V was pared by 0 bases and J by 0 bases, with 14 bases between. Germline values: CDR1 LGHNA, CDR2 YSLEER. CDR3 size: 18 residues.

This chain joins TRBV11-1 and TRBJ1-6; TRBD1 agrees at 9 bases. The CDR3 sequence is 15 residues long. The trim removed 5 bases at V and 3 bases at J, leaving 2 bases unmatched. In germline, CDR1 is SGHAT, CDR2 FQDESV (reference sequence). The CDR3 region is CASSLDRGYNSPLHF. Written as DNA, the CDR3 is TGTGCCAGCAGCCTGGACAGGGGCTATAATTCACCCCTCCACTTT.

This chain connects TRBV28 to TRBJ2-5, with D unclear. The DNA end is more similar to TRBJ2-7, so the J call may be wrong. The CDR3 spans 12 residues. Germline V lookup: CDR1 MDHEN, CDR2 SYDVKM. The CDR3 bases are TGTGCCAGCAAAAGCCTCACCTACGAGCAGTACTTC. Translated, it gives CASKSLTYEQYF.

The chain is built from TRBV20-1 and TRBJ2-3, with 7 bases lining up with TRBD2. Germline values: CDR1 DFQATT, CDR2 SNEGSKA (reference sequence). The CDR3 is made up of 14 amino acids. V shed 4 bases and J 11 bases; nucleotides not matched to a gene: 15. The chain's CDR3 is CSAKPGEWGGVQYF. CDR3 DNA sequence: TGCAGTGCTAAACCCGGGGAGTGGGGGGGGGTGCAGTATTTT.

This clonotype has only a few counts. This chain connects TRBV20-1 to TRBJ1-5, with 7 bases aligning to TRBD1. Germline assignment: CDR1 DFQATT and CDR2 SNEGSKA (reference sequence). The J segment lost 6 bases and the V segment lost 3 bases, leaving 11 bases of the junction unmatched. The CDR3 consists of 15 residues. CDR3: CSARPPGNRGQPQHF. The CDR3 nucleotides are TGCAGTGCTAGGCCCCCGGGAAACAGGGGTCAGCCCCAGCATTTT.

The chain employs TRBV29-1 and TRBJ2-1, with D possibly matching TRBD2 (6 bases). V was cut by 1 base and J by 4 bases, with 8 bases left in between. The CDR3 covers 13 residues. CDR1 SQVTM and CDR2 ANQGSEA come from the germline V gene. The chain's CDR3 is CSVEGGVYNEQFF. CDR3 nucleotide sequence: TGCAGCGTTGAAGGGGGGGTTTACAATGAGCAGTTCTTC.

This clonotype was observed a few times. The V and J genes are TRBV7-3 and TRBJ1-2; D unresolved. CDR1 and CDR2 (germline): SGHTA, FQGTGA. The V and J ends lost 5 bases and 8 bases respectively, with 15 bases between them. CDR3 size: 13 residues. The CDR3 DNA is TGTGCCAGCAGCAACGGAGCAGCCGCGGGCTACACCTTC. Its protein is CASSNGAAAGYTF.

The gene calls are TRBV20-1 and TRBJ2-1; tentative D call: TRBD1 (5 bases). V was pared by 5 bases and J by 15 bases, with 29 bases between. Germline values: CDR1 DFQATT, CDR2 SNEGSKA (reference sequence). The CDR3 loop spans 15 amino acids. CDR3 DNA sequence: TGCAGTGCTGGTTCCGACAGAGGCGAACAACTAAGGGTGTTCTTC. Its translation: CSAGSDRGEQLRVFF.

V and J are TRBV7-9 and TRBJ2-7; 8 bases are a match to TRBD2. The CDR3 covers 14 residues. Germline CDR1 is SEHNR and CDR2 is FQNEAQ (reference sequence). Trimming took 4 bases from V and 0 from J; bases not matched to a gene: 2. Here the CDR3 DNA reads TGTGCCAGCAGCTACGGGGGGGTCTCCTACGAGCAGTACTTC. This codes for CASSYGGVSYEQYF.

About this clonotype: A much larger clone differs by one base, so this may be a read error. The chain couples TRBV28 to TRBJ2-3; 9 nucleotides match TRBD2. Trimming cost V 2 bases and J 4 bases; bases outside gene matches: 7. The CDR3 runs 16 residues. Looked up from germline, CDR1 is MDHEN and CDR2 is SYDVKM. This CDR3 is CASSLMRGGFADTQYF. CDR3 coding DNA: TGTGCCAGCAGTTTAATGCGGGGGGGCTTCGCAGATACGCAGTATTTT.

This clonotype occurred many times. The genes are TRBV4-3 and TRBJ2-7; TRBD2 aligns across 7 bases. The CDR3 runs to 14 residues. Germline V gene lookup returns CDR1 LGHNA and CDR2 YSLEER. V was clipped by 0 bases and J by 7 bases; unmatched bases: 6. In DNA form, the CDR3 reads TGCGCCAGCAGCCAAGATTTGGGAGGGAGAGAGCAGTACTTC. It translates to CASSQDLGGREQYF.

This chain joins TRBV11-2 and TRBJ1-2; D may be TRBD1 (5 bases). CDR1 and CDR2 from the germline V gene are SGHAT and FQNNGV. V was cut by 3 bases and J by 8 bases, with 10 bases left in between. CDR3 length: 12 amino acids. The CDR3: CASSFWQGGYTF. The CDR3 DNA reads TGTGCCAGCAGCTTTTGGCAGGGCGGCTACACCTTC.

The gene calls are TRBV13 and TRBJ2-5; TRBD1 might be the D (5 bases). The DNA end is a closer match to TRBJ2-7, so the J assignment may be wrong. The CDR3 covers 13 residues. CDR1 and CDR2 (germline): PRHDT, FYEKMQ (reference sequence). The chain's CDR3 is CASSVDNRNEQYF. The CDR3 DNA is TGTGCCAGCAGCGTAGACAACAGGAACGAGCAGTACTTC.

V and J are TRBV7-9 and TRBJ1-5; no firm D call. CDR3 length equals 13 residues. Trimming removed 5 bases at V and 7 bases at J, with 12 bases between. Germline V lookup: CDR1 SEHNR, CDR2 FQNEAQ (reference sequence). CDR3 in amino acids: CASSPDGEQPQHF. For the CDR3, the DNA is TGTGCCAGCAGCCCGGACGGGGAACAGCCCCAGCATTTT.

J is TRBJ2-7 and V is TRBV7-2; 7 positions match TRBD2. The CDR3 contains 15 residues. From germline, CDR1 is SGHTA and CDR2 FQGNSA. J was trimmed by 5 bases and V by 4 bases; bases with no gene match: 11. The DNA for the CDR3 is TGTGCCAGCAGCTCCCCCCTTAGCGGGTCCCACGAGCAGTACTTC. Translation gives CASSSPLSGSHEQYF.

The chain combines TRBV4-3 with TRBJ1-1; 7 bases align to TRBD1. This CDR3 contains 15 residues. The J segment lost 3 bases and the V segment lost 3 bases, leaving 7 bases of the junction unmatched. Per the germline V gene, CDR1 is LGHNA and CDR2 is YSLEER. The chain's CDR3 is CASSQFPTGDTEAFF. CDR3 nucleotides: TGCGCCAGCAGCCAGTTCCCAACAGGGGACACTGAAGCTTTCTTT.

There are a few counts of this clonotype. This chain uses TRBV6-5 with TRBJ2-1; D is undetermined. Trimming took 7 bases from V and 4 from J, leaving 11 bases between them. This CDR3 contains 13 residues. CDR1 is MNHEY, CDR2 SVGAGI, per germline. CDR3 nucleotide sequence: TGTGCCAGCAAAAACAGAGCGTACAATGAGCAGTTCTTC. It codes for CASKNRAYNEQFF.

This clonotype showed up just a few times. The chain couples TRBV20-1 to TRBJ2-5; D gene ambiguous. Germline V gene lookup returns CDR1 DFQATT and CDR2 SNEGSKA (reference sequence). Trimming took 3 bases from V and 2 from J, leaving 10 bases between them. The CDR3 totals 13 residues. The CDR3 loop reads CSASGQRQETQYF. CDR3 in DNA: TGCAGTGCTAGTGGCCAACGGCAAGAGACCCAGTACTTC.

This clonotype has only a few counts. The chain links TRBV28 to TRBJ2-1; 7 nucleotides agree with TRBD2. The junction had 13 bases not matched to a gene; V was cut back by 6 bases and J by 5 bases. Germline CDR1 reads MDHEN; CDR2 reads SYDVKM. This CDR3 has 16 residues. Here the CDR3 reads CASRRGGLADDNEQFF. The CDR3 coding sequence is TGTGCCAGCAGGAGGGGTGGGCTAGCGGACGACAATGAGCAGTTCTTC. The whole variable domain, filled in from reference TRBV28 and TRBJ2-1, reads DVKVTQSSRYLVKRTGEKVFLECVQDMDHENMFWYRQDPGLGLRLIYFSYDVKMKEKGDIPEGYSVSREKKERFSLILESASTNQTSMYLCASRRGGLADDNEQFFGPGTRLTVL.

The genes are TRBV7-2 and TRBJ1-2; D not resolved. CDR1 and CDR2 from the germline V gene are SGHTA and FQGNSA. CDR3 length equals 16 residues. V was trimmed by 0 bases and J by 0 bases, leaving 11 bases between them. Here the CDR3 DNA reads TGTGCCAGCAGCTTAGCCAGCGCAGTGTCTAACTATGGCTACACCTTC. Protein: CASSLASAVSNYGYTF. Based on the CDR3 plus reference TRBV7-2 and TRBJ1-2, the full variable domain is GAGVSQSPSNKVTEKGKDVELRCDPISGHTALYWYRQSLGQGLEFLIYFQGNSAPDKSGLPSDRFSAERTGGSVSTLTIQRTQQEDSAVYLCASSLASAVSNYGYTFGSGTRLTVV.

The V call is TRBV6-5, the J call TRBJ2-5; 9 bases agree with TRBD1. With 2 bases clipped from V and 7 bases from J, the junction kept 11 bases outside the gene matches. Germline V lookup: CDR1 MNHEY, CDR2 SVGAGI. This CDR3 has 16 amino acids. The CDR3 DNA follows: TGTGCCAGCAGTTACACCCCCTCCGGGACAGGGTTGACCCAGTACTTC. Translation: CASSYTPSGTGLTQYF.

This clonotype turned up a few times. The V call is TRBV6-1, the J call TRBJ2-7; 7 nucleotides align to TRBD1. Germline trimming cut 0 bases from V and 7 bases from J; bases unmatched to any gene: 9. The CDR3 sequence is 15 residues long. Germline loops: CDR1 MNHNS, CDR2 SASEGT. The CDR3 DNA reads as TGTGCCAGCAGTGAAGCGGTGACAGGGCATGGAGAGCAGTACTTC. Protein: CASSEAVTGHGEQYF.